The 15 T cell receptor beta chains listed next were all sequenced from one sample in a study of blood T cell repertoires in COVID-19. Method: immunoSEQ multiplex PCR; TCRdb's copy keeps in-frame clones and lacks some. This sample has 260,000 or so clones, with roughly 87% found just once. The sample consisted of peripheral blood. Receptors were obtained from a human donor in a cohort sampled during active COVID-19.

This sequence joins TRBV6-5 and TRBJ1-1; TRBD1 might be the D (5 bases). The V end was cut by 5 bases, the J end by 2 bases, with 12 bases between. The germline V gene encodes CDR1 MNHEY and CDR2 SVGAGI. The CDR3 loop spans 14 amino acids. CDR3 in amino acids: CASSRHTGNTEAFF. Here the CDR3 DNA reads TGTGCCAGCAGTCGACATACAGGCAACACTGAAGCTTTCTTT.

The rearrangement joins TRBV28 to TRBJ2-7; 12 nucleotides agree with TRBD1. CDR3 size: 14 residues. V shed 4 bases and J 7 bases; nucleotides not matched to a gene: 5. Germline V lookup: CDR1 MDHEN, CDR2 SYDVKM. The chain's CDR3 is CASSWGQGAFEQYF. DNA for the CDR3: TGTGCCAGCAGTTGGGGACAGGGGGCGTTTGAGCAGTACTTC.

The chain has TRBV2 and TRBJ1-1; 7 bases fit TRBD1. Germline CDR1 is SNHLY and CDR2 is FYNNEI. The CDR3 is 14 amino acids. V was clipped by 5 bases and J by 0 bases; unmatched bases: 3. The CDR3 spells CASSRTGLNTEAFF. The CDR3 DNA follows: TGTGCCAGCAGTAGGACAGGACTGAACACTGAAGCTTTCTTT.

Remarks on this clone: Additional DNA sequences in this sample encode the identical CDR3. The J gene is TRBJ1-3, the V gene TRBV5-1; no clear D. CDR1 SGHRS and CDR2 YFSETQ come from the germline V gene. Trimming removed 0 bases at V and 3 bases at J, with 7 bases between. The CDR3 has 14 amino acids. The DNA for the CDR3 is TGCGCCAGCAGCTTGGCGGGATATGGAAACACCATATATTTT. Its translation: CASSLAGYGNTIYF.

This clone was detected only once. The CDR3 loop is CASSPPSSYEQYF. CDR3 bases: TGTGCCAGCAGCCCGCCGAGCTCCTACGAGCAGTACTTC. This chain links TRBV13 with TRBJ2-7; D ambiguous. The CDR3 is made up of 13 amino acids. Trimming left V 5 bases short and J 0 bases short, with 8 bases between. Looked up from germline, CDR1 is PRHDT and CDR2 is FYEKMQ (reference sequence).

The chain combines TRBV5-1 with TRBJ2-3, with D perhaps TRBD1 (6 bases). The CDR3 extends over 14 amino acids. Germline V gives CDR1 SGHRS, CDR2 YFSETQ. V gave up 2 bases and J gave up 4 bases, with 11 bases separating them. The CDR3 region is CASSFGTLPDTQYF. The CDR3 DNA reads TGCGCCAGCAGCTTTGGGACACTACCAGATACGCAGTATTTT.

The chain links TRBV2 to TRBJ1-5; D possibly corresponds to TRBD1 (5 bases). CDR3 length equals 16 residues. Germline V gene sequence: CDR1 SNHLY, CDR2 FYNNEI. V lost 7 bases, J lost 0 bases, and 16 bases lay in between. The CDR3 bases are TGTGCCAGCACCCCACGGAGGGGCGCTAGCAATCAGCCCCAGCATTTT. Translating it yields CASTPRRGASNQPQHF.

CDR3 DNA sequence: TGTGCCAGCAGCTTAGATCAGGGGGCGTACACTGAAGCTTTCTTT. Translating it yields CASSLDQGAYTEAFF. The rearrangement links TRBV7-2 to TRBJ1-1; 8 bases agree with TRBD1. Germline assignment: CDR1 SGHTA and CDR2 FQGNSA. The V and J ends lost 1 base and 3 bases, in that order; junction bases with no gene match: 4. The CDR3 is 15 residues long.

This clone appeared a single time. This rearrangement joins TRBV6-5 to TRBJ2-5; TRBD2 agrees at 8 bases. Germline CDR1 and CDR2: MNHEY and SVGAGI. J lost 7 bases, V lost 3 bases, and 13 bases had no gene match. This CDR3 has 16 residues. The CDR3 reads CASSYLTSGGDRTQYF. The CDR3 DNA reads TGTGCCAGCAGTTATCTAACTAGCGGCGGCGACCGGACCCAGTACTTC.

The chain joins TRBV19 to TRBJ1-2, with TRBD1 as a possible D gene (6 bases). V shed 5 bases and J shed 8 bases, with 18 bases lying between them. Germline values: CDR1 LNHDA, CDR2 SQIVND (reference sequence). This CDR3 has 14 residues. In DNA, the CDR3 is TGTGCCAGTAGTGCGGGGGCCCGTCAGACGGGCTACACCTTC. It encodes CASSAGARQTGYTF.

The gene calls are TRBV11-3 and TRBJ2-5; D not certain. The V end was cut by 1 base, the J end by 1 base, with 7 bases between. The CDR3 runs to 14 residues. Germline CDR1 and CDR2: SGHNT and YENEEA. CDR3 region: CASSLGQSQETQYF. Written as DNA, the CDR3 is TGTGCCAGCAGCTTAGGGCAGTCCCAAGAGACCCAGTACTTC.

The V and J genes are TRBV12-3 or TRBV12-4 and TRBJ1-6; a possible D gene is TRBD1 (6 bases). V was clipped by 6 bases and J by 10 bases, with 13 bases between them. CDR3 length equals 13 residues. DNA of the CDR3: TGTGCCAGCAGCCGTTCCAGGGGATCACCCCTCCACTTT. This encodes CASSRSRGSPLHF.

This chain uses TRBV12-3 or TRBV12-4 with TRBJ1-2; possibly TRBD1 for D (6 bases). The CDR3 covers 12 residues. Trimming removed 9 bases at V and 4 bases at J, with 12 bases between. The CDR3 bases are TGTGCCAGTAGGGGGTTGATCTATGGCTACACCTTC. It yields the protein CASRGLIYGYTF.

The chain recombines TRBV4-3 with TRBJ2-7; D unclear. Looked up from germline, CDR1 is LGHNA and CDR2 is YSLEER. This CDR3 region has 13 residues. V lost 1 base and J 0 bases, leaving 4 bases between the germline ends. The CDR3 DNA sequence: TGCGCCAGCAGCCAAGGTATCTCCTACGAGCAGTACTTC. Its protein product is CASSQGISYEQYF.

The V call is TRBV30, the J call TRBJ1-2; D is possibly TRBD1 (5 bases). The V gene's germline CDR1 is GTSNPN and CDR2 SVGIG (reference sequence). V lost 0 bases to trimming and J lost 7 bases, with 15 bases between them. There are 14 residues in the CDR3. CDR3 nucleotide sequence: TGTGCCTGGAGTGTAACACGGACATCGGGTGGCTACACCTTC. Encoded protein: CAWSVTRTSGGYTF.